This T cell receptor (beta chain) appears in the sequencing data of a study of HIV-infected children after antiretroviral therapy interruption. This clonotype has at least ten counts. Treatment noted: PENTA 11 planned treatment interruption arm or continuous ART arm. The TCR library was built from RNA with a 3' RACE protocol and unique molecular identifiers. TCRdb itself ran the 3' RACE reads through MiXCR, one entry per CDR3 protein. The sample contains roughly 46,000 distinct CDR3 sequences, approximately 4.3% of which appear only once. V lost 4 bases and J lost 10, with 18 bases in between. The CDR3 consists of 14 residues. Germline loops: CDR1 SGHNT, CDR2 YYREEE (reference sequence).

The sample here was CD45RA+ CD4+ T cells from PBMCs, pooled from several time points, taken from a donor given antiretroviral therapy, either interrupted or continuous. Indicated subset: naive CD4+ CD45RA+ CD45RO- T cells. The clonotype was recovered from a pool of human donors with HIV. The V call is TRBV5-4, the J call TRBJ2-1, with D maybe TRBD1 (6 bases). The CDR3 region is CASSEDSSYGEQFF. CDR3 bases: TGTGCCAGCAGCGAGGACAGCAGTTATGGGGAGCAGTTCTTC.